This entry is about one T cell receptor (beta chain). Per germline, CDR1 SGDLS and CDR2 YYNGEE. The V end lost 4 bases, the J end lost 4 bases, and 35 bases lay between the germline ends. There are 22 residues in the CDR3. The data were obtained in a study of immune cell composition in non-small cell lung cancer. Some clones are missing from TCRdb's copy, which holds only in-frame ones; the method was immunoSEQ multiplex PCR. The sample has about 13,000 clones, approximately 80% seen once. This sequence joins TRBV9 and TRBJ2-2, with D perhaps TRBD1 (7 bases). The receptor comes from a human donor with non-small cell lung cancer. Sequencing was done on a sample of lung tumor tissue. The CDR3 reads CASSPSIRGTWRWREGTGELFF. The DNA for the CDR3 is TGTGCCAGCAGCCCATCGATCAGGGGGACGTGGAGATGGCGGGAAGGCACCGGGGAGCTGTTTTTT.